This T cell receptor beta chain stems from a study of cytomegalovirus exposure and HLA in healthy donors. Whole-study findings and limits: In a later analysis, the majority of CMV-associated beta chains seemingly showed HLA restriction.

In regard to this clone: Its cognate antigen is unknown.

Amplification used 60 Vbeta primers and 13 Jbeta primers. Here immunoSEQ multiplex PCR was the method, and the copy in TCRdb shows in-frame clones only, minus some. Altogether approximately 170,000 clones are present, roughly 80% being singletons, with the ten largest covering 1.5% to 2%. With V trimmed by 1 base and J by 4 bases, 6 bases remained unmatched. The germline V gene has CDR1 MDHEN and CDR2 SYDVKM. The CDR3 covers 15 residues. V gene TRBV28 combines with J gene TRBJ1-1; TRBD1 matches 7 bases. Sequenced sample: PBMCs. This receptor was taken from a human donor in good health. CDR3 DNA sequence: TGTGCCAGCAGTTTATCCGACCCAGGGGGCACTGAAGCTTTCTTT. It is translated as CASSLSDPGGTEAFF.